Presented here are 3 T cell receptor beta chains from one specimen sequenced in a study of cytomegalovirus exposure and HLA in healthy donors. A multiplex PCR was run with 60 Vbeta primers and 13 Jbeta primers. Here immunoSEQ multiplex PCR was the method, and the copy in TCRdb shows in-frame clones only, minus some. The repertoire has 150,000 to 200,000 clones, 65% to 90% of them found once; the top ten carry about 2%. Sequences were obtained from PBMCs. These receptors all stem from a young woman in good health and CMV-seronegative.

The chain uses TRBV10-3 and TRBJ2-3; TRBD2 matches at 8 bases. The CDR3 is 14 amino acids. The germline V gene has CDR1 ENHRY and CDR2 SYGVKD. With 3 bases clipped from V and 1 base from J, the junction kept 0 bases outside the gene matches. CDR3 nucleotide sequence: TGTGCCATCAGTGACGGGGGGGGCACAGATACGCAGTATTTT. Protein sequence: CAISDGGGTDTQYF.

The table lists this clone with a count of one. The chain couples TRBV28 to TRBJ1-2; 8 bases align to TRBD1. The V segment lost 8 bases and the J segment 0 bases; nucleotides outside the gene matches: 8. This CDR3 comprises 15 residues. The V gene's germline CDR1 is MDHEN and CDR2 SYDVKM. The CDR3 protein is CASGPGTGANYGYTF. The CDR3 DNA follows: TGTGCCAGCGGGCCAGGGACAGGTGCTAACTATGGCTACACCTTC.

This clone was found a few times. This chain joins TRBV28 and TRBJ1-1; perhaps TRBD1 as D (6 bases). CDR1 is MDHEN, CDR2 SYDVKM, per germline. The CDR3 extends over 14 amino acids. V was trimmed by 7 bases and J by 7 bases, leaving 19 bases between them. CDR3 DNA sequence: TGTGCCAGCACACCAATGTCGACAGGCGATGAAGCTTTCTTT. Protein product: CASTPMSTGDEAFF.